A single sample is the source of the 22 T cell receptor beta chains below, sequenced in a study of blood T cell repertoires in COVID-19. Assay: immunoSEQ multiplex PCR; the TCRdb copy retains only in-frame clones and omits some. The sample has over 200,000 clones; just over 85% are singletons. The source material was peripheral blood. Source of these receptors: a man between 18 and 35 years old with active or convalescent COVID-19.

The chain combines TRBV28 with TRBJ2-7; TRBD2 matches at 8 bases. CDR1 MDHEN and CDR2 SYDVKM come from the germline V gene. CDR3 length: 14 amino acids. With V trimmed by 7 bases and J by 2 bases, 7 bases remained unmatched. This CDR3 is CASMGGRLTYEQYF. In nucleotides, the CDR3 is TGTGCCAGCATGGGCGGGAGGCTAACCTACGAGCAGTACTTC.

The J gene is TRBJ1-1, the V gene TRBV15; unclear D gene. V gave up 0 bases and J gave up 4 bases, with 9 bases separating them. Germline loops: CDR1 LNHNV, CDR2 YYDKDF (reference sequence). There are 14 residues in the CDR3. In DNA, the CDR3 is TGTGCCACCAGCAGAGATCAGGTCGTCACTGAAGCTTTCTTT. Protein sequence: CATSRDQVVTEAFF.

CDR3 loop: CASRRREALGNEQFF. Written as DNA, the CDR3 is TGCGCCAGCAGAAGACGGGAGGCTCTGGGGAATGAGCAGTTCTTC. J is TRBJ2-1 and V is TRBV10-2; 7 bases fit TRBD2. The CDR3 loop spans 15 amino acids. V gave up 6 bases and J gave up 7 bases; unmatched junction bases: 12. In germline, CDR1 is WSHSY, CDR2 SAAADI.

V and J are TRBV7-6 and TRBJ1-1; TRBD1 is a possible D gene (5 bases). Germline CDR1 reads SGHVS; CDR2 reads FNYEAQ. V dropped 5 bases and J dropped 8 bases, with 12 bases sitting between them. The CDR3 is 12 amino acids. DNA for the CDR3: TGTGCCAGCAGCAATTCTGGACAAGAAGCTTTCTTT. Its protein is CASSNSGQEAFF.

This chain uses TRBV5-8 with TRBJ1-1, with 7 bases fitting TRBD1. The V and J ends lost 0 bases and 5 bases, in that order; junction bases with no gene match: 4. CDR3 length: 14 residues. From germline, CDR1 is SGHTS and CDR2 YDEGEE. The CDR3 spells CASSLAIQGTEAFF. For the CDR3, the DNA is TGTGCCAGCAGCTTGGCCATACAGGGGACTGAAGCTTTCTTT.

The rearrangement uses TRBV5-4 and TRBJ2-2; maybe TRBD2 (6 bases). CDR3 size: 15 residues. The ends were cut back, 4 bases at V and 3 bases at J, with 13 bases in the middle. The germline gives CDR1 SGHNT, CDR2 YYREEE (reference sequence). The CDR3 sequence: CASSLSGRHTGELFF. The CDR3 nucleotides are TGTGCCAGCAGCCTTAGCGGCCGTCACACCGGGGAGCTGTTTTTT.

V and J are TRBV6-6 and TRBJ1-2, with D possibly being TRBD1 (6 bases). The CDR3 has 14 residues. Germline V lookup: CDR1 MNHNY, CDR2 SVGAGI (reference sequence). Between the trimmed V and J ends, which lost 5 bases and 3 bases, there was a span of 13 bases. In nucleotides, the CDR3 is TGTGCCAGCAGTCGAGGCGGGGGCGACTATGGCTACACCTTC. It yields the protein CASSRGGGDYGYTF.

The chain joins TRBV19 to TRBJ2-1; 9 bases are shared with TRBD1. Germline V CDR1 and CDR2: LNHDA, SQIVND (reference sequence). Trimming took 6 bases from V and 7 from J; bases not matched to a gene: 4. The CDR3 consists of 13 residues. CDR3 protein: CASSRDRVNEQFF. The CDR3 bases are TGTGCCAGTAGCAGGGACAGGGTAAATGAGCAGTTCTTC.

This clone has only one observation. The genes are TRBV24-1 and TRBJ2-3; 11 bases are shared with TRBD2. Per germline, CDR1 KGHDR and CDR2 SFDVKD. With 2 bases clipped from V and 0 bases from J, the junction kept 12 bases outside the gene matches. The CDR3 is made up of 20 amino acids. The CDR3 region has the DNA TGTGCCACCAGTGATTCGACCGGGACTAGCGGAGTACCTAGCACAGATACGCAGTATTTT. This encodes CATSDSTGTSGVPSTDTQYF.

In its sample, this clone was seen a few times. The chain is built from TRBV21-1 and TRBJ2-7; whether TRBD2, the table's D call, matches the DNA was not checked. TRBV21-1 counts as a pseudogene. The CDR3 consists of 18 residues. DNA of the CDR3: TGTGCCAGCCTGACGGGGCTAGCGGGCCACCCGTACTCCTACGAGCAGTACTTC. Residues: CASLTGLAGHPYSYEQYF.

V is TRBV7-8 and J is TRBJ1-2; D gene ambiguous. V shed 5 bases and J shed 4 bases, with 11 bases lying between them. The CDR3 is 13 amino acids. Germline loops: CDR1 SGHVS, CDR2 FQNEAQ. The CDR3 loop is CASSRGLTYGYTF. CDR3 nucleotide sequence: TGTGCCAGCAGCCGAGGACTCACCTATGGCTACACCTTC. The whole variable domain, filled in from reference TRBV7-8 and TRBJ1-2, reads GAGVSQSPRYKVAKRGQDVALRCDPISGHVSLFWYQQALGQGPEFLTYFQNEAQLDKSGLPSDRFFAERPEGSVSTLKIQRTQQEDSAVYLCASSRGLTYGYTFGSGTRLTVV.

The gene calls are TRBV9 and TRBJ2-5, with 9 bases aligning to TRBD2. In germline, CDR1 is SGDLS, CDR2 YYNGEE. V lost 0 bases to trimming and J lost 5 bases; unmatched junction nucleotides: 5. This CDR3 comprises 15 residues. CDR3 residues: CASSVVASGMETQYF. Here the CDR3 DNA reads TGTGCCAGCAGCGTAGTGGCTAGCGGGATGGAGACCCAGTACTTC.

V and J are TRBV9 and TRBJ1-1; 7 bases are a match to TRBD1. The CDR3 covers 17 residues. The V gene end was trimmed by 0 bases and the J gene end by 1 base; junction bases not matched to a gene: 9. Per germline, CDR1 SGDLS and CDR2 YYNGEE. For the CDR3, the DNA is TGTGCCAGCAGCGTAGGAGGTATAGGGGGCTGGAACACTGAAGCTTTCTTT. This sequence encodes CASSVGGIGGWNTEAFF.

The V call is TRBV5-1, the J call TRBJ1-3; 8 bases line up with TRBD1. After removal of 2 bases from V and 3 bases from J, the junction contained 4 bases not matched to a gene. This CDR3 is 15 amino acids long. Germline-derived CDR1 and CDR2 are SGHRS and YFSETQ. CDR3 loop: CASSLRTGGGNTIYF. CDR3 in DNA: TGCGCCAGCAGCTTAAGAACAGGGGGTGGAAACACCATATATTTT.

The chain carries TRBV5-1 and TRBJ1-1; 12 bases match TRBD1. V gave up 1 base and J gave up 0 bases; unmatched junction bases: 4. Germline loops: CDR1 SGHRS, CDR2 YFSETQ. CDR3 length equals 17 residues. The CDR3: CASSLRDRGQMNTEAFF. The CDR3 DNA reads TGCGCCAGCAGCTTGAGGGACAGGGGGCAAATGAACACTGAAGCTTTCTTT.

The chain has TRBV27 and TRBJ1-3; D may be TRBD1 (5 bases). The V end lost 5 bases, the J end lost 1 base, and 21 bases lay between the germline ends. This CDR3 region has 18 residues. From germline, CDR1 is MNHEY and CDR2 SMNVEV (reference sequence). The chain's CDR3 is CASSLKMPGVLSGNTIYF. The CDR3 nucleotides read TGTGCCAGCAGTCTAAAAATGCCGGGGGTGCTTTCTGGAAACACCATATATTTT.

This chain connects TRBV7-5 to TRBJ2-1; no check of the table's D call, TRBD1, against the DNA was made. TRBV7-5 is assigned pseudogene status. CDR3 size: 16 residues. Written as DNA, the CDR3 is TGTGCCAGAAGCCTGCCGGGACAGGGGTACTACAATGAGCAGTTCTTC. It specifies CARSLPGQGYYNEQFF.

This clone was seen only a few times. The V gene is TRBV16, the J gene TRBJ1-2; D perhaps matches TRBD1 (5 bases). The CDR3 consists of 14 residues. The V end lost 7 bases, the J end lost 0 bases, and 12 bases lay between the germline ends. CDR1 KGHSY and CDR2 FQNENV come from the germline V gene. CDR3 DNA sequence: TGTGCCAGCACCCACGACAGAGCTAACTATGGCTACACCTTC. Translated: CASTHDRANYGYTF.

This clone was recorded only once. This chain links TRBV27 with TRBJ2-6; TRBD1 is a possible D gene (6 bases). CDR1 and CDR2 from the germline V gene are MNHEY and SMNVEV (reference sequence). The CDR3 has 15 residues. The V and J ends lost 5 bases and 2 bases respectively, with 10 bases between them. CDR3 protein: CASSQQGTGANVLTF. Here the CDR3 DNA reads TGTGCCAGCAGTCAACAGGGAACTGGGGCCAACGTCCTGACTTTC.

The sample holds a few counts of this clone. The J gene is TRBJ2-3, the V gene TRBV5-1, with 7 bases matching TRBD2. The CDR3 sequence is 16 residues long. Germline V gene lookup returns CDR1 SGHRS and CDR2 YFSETQ. The V gene end was trimmed by 1 base and the J gene end by 5 bases; junction bases not matched to a gene: 10. The CDR3 DNA reads as TGCGCCAGCAGCTTGCGAGCGGGAAAAAGTCTAGATACGCAGTATTTT. This codes for CASSLRAGKSLDTQYF.

The chain links TRBV19 to TRBJ1-5; no firm D call. The length of the CDR3 is 15 residues. Trimming took off 2 bases at V and 0 bases at J, with 8 bases between the two ends. Per the germline V gene, CDR1 is LNHDA and CDR2 is SQIVND (reference sequence). For the CDR3, the DNA is TGTGCCAGTAGTATAATCGAACTTAGCAATCAGCCCCAGCATTTT. Translated: CASSIIELSNQPQHF. Full variable domain (missing parts from reference TRBV19 and TRBJ1-5): DGGITQSPKYLFRKEGQNVTLSCEQNLNHDAMYWYRQDPGQGLRLIYYSQIVNDFQKGDIAEGYSVSREKKESFPLTVTSAQKNPTAFYLCASSIIELSNQPQHFGDGTRLSIL.

The CDR3, as DNA: TGCGCCAGCAGTGAGAAGCGGGAGGGGGGATACGAGCAGTACTTC. It yields the protein CASSEKREGGYEQYF. This chain links TRBV10-1 with TRBJ2-7, with TRBD2 matching 10 bases. The CDR3 is 15 amino acids. Unmatched junction bases numbered 5, after V lost 2 bases and J lost 4 bases. Germline loops: CDR1 WNHNN, CDR2 SYGVQD (reference sequence).